One and the same sample provided the 28 T cell receptor beta chains below, sequenced in a study of CD8+ T cells in alopecia areata. As for treatment: oral pan-JAK inhibitor, 5-10 mg twice daily. cDNA prepared by RNA extraction and subsequent reverse transcription served as the template for sequencing. Using immunoSEQ multiplex PCR, the repertoire was profiled, and TCRdb retains in-frame clones only, with some absent. The table records 150,000 or so clones, 50% to 65% of them present only once. Sequenced here: CD8+ T cells sorted from blood, sampled at week 4, from a patient treated with tofacitinib. These receptors all stem from a human donor with alopecia areata.

This clone was seen a single time. This sequence joins TRBV27 and TRBJ2-5, with 7 bases that match TRBD2. CDR3 length equals 15 residues. The V gene end was trimmed by 3 bases and the J gene end by 3 bases; junction bases not matched to a gene: 7. The germline V gene encodes CDR1 MNHEY and CDR2 SMNVEV (reference sequence). The CDR3 region has the DNA TGTGCCAGCAGTTTTTTACCCGGGGGGAAAGAGACCCAGTACTTC. Protein: CASSFLPGGKETQYF.

V usage is TRBV9 and J usage is TRBJ2-7; 7 bases are shared with TRBD1. CDR1 is SGDLS, CDR2 YYNGEE, per germline. After removal of 4 bases from V and 1 base from J, the junction contained 2 bases not matched to a gene. The CDR3 totals 13 residues. CDR3 protein: CASSPGQSYEQYF. The CDR3 DNA is TGTGCCAGCAGCCCGGGACAGTCCTACGAGCAGTACTTC.

This chain joins TRBV9 and TRBJ2-7; TRBD1 matches at 8 bases. J was trimmed by 4 bases and V by 3 bases; bases with no gene match: 9. The CDR3 is 15 amino acids. Germline CDR1 reads SGDLS; CDR2 reads YYNGEE. The CDR3 sequence: CASSGGQGTTYEQYF. The CDR3 DNA sequence: TGTGCCAGCAGCGGCGGACAGGGTACCACGTACGAGCAGTACTTC.

This chain joins TRBV30 and TRBJ1-3; TRBD1 might be the D (5 bases). Germline lookup yields CDR1 GTSNPN and CDR2 SVGIG (reference sequence). Trimming shortened V by 5 bases and J by 8 bases, and 13 bases separated the two germline ends. The CDR3 is made up of 12 amino acids. The DNA of the CDR3 is TGTGCCTGGGACAGAGGGGAAGACACCATATATTTT. The encoded protein is CAWDRGEDTIYF. The full variable domain, with the rest looked up from reference TRBV30 and TRBJ1-3, is SQTIHQWPATLVQPVGSPLSLECTVEGTSNPNLYWYRQAAGRGLQLLFYSVGIGQISSEVPQNLSASRPQDRQFILSSKKLLLSDSGFYLCAWDRGEDTIYFGEGSWLTVV.

V and J are TRBV4-1 and TRBJ2-3; 12 bases are shared with TRBD2. J lost 4 bases, V lost 4 bases, and 6 bases had no gene match. The CDR3 has 16 amino acids. Germline loops: CDR1 MGHRA, CDR2 YSYEKL. CDR3 sequence: CASSPTSGGFADTQYF. The CDR3 DNA sequence: TGCGCCAGCAGCCCTACTAGCGGGGGGTTCGCAGATACGCAGTATTTT.

The chain links TRBV4-1 to TRBJ1-1, with no clear D. CDR1 is MGHRA and CDR2 is YSYEKL in the germline V gene. There are 13 residues in the CDR3. The V end was cut by 4 bases, the J end by 5 bases, with 11 bases between. CDR3 region: CASSPRPGTEAFF. CDR3 bases: TGCGCCAGCAGCCCAAGGCCTGGGACTGAAGCTTTCTTT.

The rearrangement joins TRBV29-1 to TRBJ2-5; the D call may be TRBD1 or TRBD2 (6 bases each). The CDR3 runs 14 residues. The germline V and J ends were trimmed by 4 bases and 5 bases, with 17 bases remaining between them. The germline V gene encodes CDR1 SQVTM and CDR2 ANQGSEA. CDR3 coding DNA: TGCAGCGTTGCCCGGGACTCCCAGGGGGAGACCCAGTACTTC. Protein: CSVARDSQGETQYF.

The table lists this clone with a count of one. The V and J genes are TRBV29-1 and TRBJ2-1, with 11 bases lining up with TRBD2. From germline, CDR1 is SQVTM and CDR2 ANQGSEA. The CDR3 spans 15 residues. The J segment lost 2 bases and the V segment lost 5 bases, leaving 5 bases of the junction unmatched. The CDR3 spells CSVWGTSGTYNEQFF. The CDR3 bases are TGCAGCGTTTGGGGGACTAGCGGAACCTACAATGAGCAGTTCTTC.

A few counts support this clone. The V call is TRBV4-3, the J call TRBJ1-1; D is ambiguous. CDR1 and CDR2 (germline): LGHNA, YSLEER. The CDR3 contains 14 residues. Trimming took 1 base from V and 4 from J, leaving 10 bases between them. The DNA for the CDR3 is TGCGCCAGCAGCCAAGGGCGGTATTCCACTGAAGCTTTCTTT. Translating it yields CASSQGRYSTEAFF.

This clone was detected only a few times. The chain employs TRBV29-1 and TRBJ2-1; D remains ambiguous. With 0 bases removed from V and 6 bases from J, the gap between germline ends came to 6 bases. CDR1 is SQVTM and CDR2 is ANQGSEA in the germline V gene. This CDR3 comprises 12 residues. The CDR3 coding sequence is TGCAGCGTTGAAGAGAACTTCAATGAGCAGTTCTTC. The encoded protein is CSVEENFNEQFF.

The V and J genes are TRBV4-1 and TRBJ2-2, with D possibly matching TRBD1 (6 bases). The CDR3 totals 14 residues. Germline-derived CDR1 and CDR2 are MGHRA and YSYEKL. Trimming took 4 bases from V and 1 from J, leaving 7 bases between them. The CDR3 region is CASSPGENTGELFF. The CDR3 DNA reads TGCGCCAGCAGCCCAGGGGAGAACACCGGGGAGCTGTTTTTT.

The rearrangement joins TRBV5-4 to TRBJ2-2; D might be TRBD2 (6 bases). Germline V gene lookup returns CDR1 SGHNT and CDR2 YYREEE (reference sequence). This CDR3 is 11 amino acids long. CDR3 DNA: TGTGCAACGGAGGGCACCGGGGAGCTGTTTTTT. Protein sequence: CATEGTGELFF.

V and J are TRBV9 and TRBJ2-1; the D call may be TRBD1 or TRBD2 (6 bases each). CDR3 length: 16 residues. Germline V CDR1 and CDR2: SGDLS, YYNGEE. V was pared by 3 bases and J by 0 bases, with 13 bases between. Here the CDR3 DNA reads TGTGCCAGCAGCGGTCGGGGGCCCAGCTCCTACAATGAGCAGTTCTTC. Its translation is CASSGRGPSSYNEQFF.

This chain uses TRBV13 with TRBJ1-3, with D hard to call. CDR1 and CDR2 from the germline V gene are PRHDT and FYEKMQ (reference sequence). This CDR3 contains 14 residues. Between the trimmed V and J ends, which lost 4 bases and 1 base, there was a span of 8 bases. The CDR3 spells CASSSGISGNTIYF. CDR3 sequence (DNA): TGTGCCAGCAGCTCGGGTATTTCTGGAAACACCATATATTTT.

The V gene is TRBV7-9, the J gene TRBJ2-7; 7 positions match TRBD1. The trim removed 4 bases at V and 3 bases at J, leaving 9 bases unmatched. From germline, CDR1 is SEHNR and CDR2 FQNEAQ (reference sequence). This CDR3 is 15 amino acids long. CDR3 region: CASSYSGTDHYEQYF. The CDR3 coding sequence is TGTGCCAGCAGCTACTCCGGGACAGATCACTACGAGCAGTACTTC.

This chain links TRBV29-1 with TRBJ2-2, with 7 positions matching TRBD2. The CDR3 consists of 11 residues. Germline CDR1 SQVTM, CDR2 ANQGSEA. V shed 7 bases, J shed 7 bases, and the junction held 3 bases outside the gene matches. The CDR3 DNA sequence: TGCAGCGCCCGGGGGGTCGGGGAGCTGTTTTTT. Protein product: CSARGVGELFF.

The table lists this clone with a few counts. V usage is TRBV2 and J usage is TRBJ2-7, with a weak D call TRBD1 (5 bases). CDR3 length equals 15 residues. CDR1 SNHLY and CDR2 FYNNEI come from the germline V gene. With 4 bases removed from V and 0 bases from J, the gap between germline ends came to 13 bases. CDR3 in amino acids: CASSVLHRSSYEQYF. CDR3 in DNA: TGTGCCAGCAGTGTCCTCCACAGGAGCTCCTACGAGCAGTACTTC.

For the CDR3, the DNA is TGTGCCAGCAGTGACTTTTTGGAAGAGACCCAGTACTTC. It yields the protein CASSDFLEETQYF. V gene TRBV25-1 combines with J gene TRBJ2-5, with no clear D. Germline CDR1 is MGHDK and CDR2 is SYGVNS. The CDR3 spans 13 residues. V lost 3 bases to trimming and J lost 3 bases, with 8 bases between them. The complete variable domain, with remaining parts taken from reference TRBV25-1 and TRBJ2-5, reads EADIYQTPRYLVIGTGKKITLECSQTMGHDKMYWYQQDPGMELHLIHYSYGVNSTEKGDLSSESTVSRIRTEHFPLTLESARPSHTSQYLCASSDFLEETQYFGPGTRLLVL.

This clone has a handful of counts. The chain couples TRBV9 to TRBJ2-5, with 7 bases that match TRBD2. Germline trimming cut 1 base from V and 3 bases from J; bases unmatched to any gene: 6. The length of the CDR3 is 15 residues. The germline CDR1 and CDR2 sequences are SGDLS and YYNGEE. CDR3 sequence reads: CASSVFPSGEETQYF. CDR3 sequence (DNA): TGTGCCAGCAGCGTATTCCCGAGCGGGGAAGAGACCCAGTACTTC.

J is TRBJ2-5 and V is TRBV5-4; perhaps TRBD2 as D (5 bases). The V gene's germline CDR1 is SGHNT and CDR2 YYREEE (reference sequence). The CDR3 consists of 12 residues. V lost 4 bases, J lost 5 bases, and 9 bases lay in between. CDR3 in DNA: TGTGCCAGCAGCAACGGGGAGGAGACCCAGTACTTC. Translated: CASSNGEETQYF. Full variable domain (remainder filled in from reference TRBV5-4 and TRBJ2-5): ETGVTQSPTHLIKTRGQQVTLRCSSQSGHNTVSWYQQALGQGPQFIFQYYREEENGRGNFPPRFSGLQFPNYSSELNVNALELDDSALYLCASSNGEETQYFGPGTRLLVL.

CDR3 in amino acids: CASSHSQGLSYGYTF. The CDR3 region has the DNA TGTGCCAGCAGCCACTCGCAGGGGTTGAGCTATGGCTACACCTTC. This rearrangement joins TRBV13 to TRBJ1-2, with D possibly being TRBD1 (6 bases). The CDR3 has 15 amino acids. Trimming took 5 bases from V and 4 from J, leaving 17 bases between them. Germline V gene data show CDR1 as PRHDT and CDR2 as FYEKMQ (reference sequence).

The V call is TRBV9, the J call TRBJ1-2; a weak D match, TRBD1 (6 bases). V was pared by 3 bases and J by 8 bases, with 14 bases between. Germline V gene lookup returns CDR1 SGDLS and CDR2 YYNGEE. The CDR3 covers 13 residues. The CDR3 is CASSARGVEGYTF. DNA of the CDR3: TGTGCCAGCAGCGCCAGGGGTGTGGAGGGCTACACCTTC.

This chain connects TRBV7-9 to TRBJ2-7; the D gene is possibly TRBD2 (5 bases). The germline CDR1 and CDR2 sequences are SEHNR and FQNEAQ (reference sequence). V lost 5 bases, J lost 7 bases, and 12 bases lay in between. This CDR3 has 12 amino acids. CDR3 residues: CASSGPTREQYF. CDR3 nucleotide sequence: TGTGCCAGCAGCGGGCCTACTAGGGAGCAGTACTTC.

The chain recombines TRBV23-1 with TRBJ2-1, with 7 bases that match TRBD2. TRBV23-1 is flagged as an ORF with uncertain function. This CDR3 has 16 residues. The junction had 4 bases not matched to a gene; V was cut back by 2 bases and J by 0 bases. The CDR3 protein is CASSQESGNSYNEQFF. CDR3 bases: TGCGCCAGCAGTCAAGAAAGCGGGAACTCCTACAATGAGCAGTTCTTC.

This clone has a handful of counts. This chain connects TRBV4-1 to TRBJ2-2; D is ambiguous. This CDR3 spans 16 amino acids. Germline V CDR1 and CDR2: MGHRA, YSYEKL. V lost 0 bases and J 4 bases, leaving 12 bases between the germline ends. The CDR3 is CASSQDEAGSTGELFF. CDR3 bases: TGCGCCAGCAGCCAAGATGAGGCAGGATCCACCGGGGAGCTGTTTTTT.

The V gene is TRBV11-2, the J gene TRBJ1-6; 10 positions match TRBD1. The CDR3 has 16 residues. V trimming: 4 bases; J trimming: 7 bases; junction bases outside the gene matches: 7. The germline gives CDR1 SGHAT, CDR2 FQNNGV. The CDR3 sequence: CASSSLPGQGNSPLHF. The CDR3 nucleotides are TGTGCCAGCAGCTCCCTCCCGGGACAGGGGAATTCACCCCTCCACTTT.

This clone was seen a single time. The CDR3 here is CASSYQETQYF. CDR3 DNA: TGTGCCAGCAGCTACCAAGAGACCCAGTACTTC. The rearrangement uses TRBV5-6 and TRBJ2-5; no clear D. The CDR3 runs to 11 residues. The V end was cut by 3 bases, the J end by 0 bases, with 0 bases between. Germline V gene lookup returns CDR1 SGHDT and CDR2 YYEEEE.

The gene calls are TRBV19 and TRBJ1-5; D gene ambiguous. Trimming cost V 0 bases and J 3 bases, with 9 bases left between them. There are 15 residues in the CDR3. The germline V gene has CDR1 LNHDA and CDR2 SQIVND (reference sequence). CDR3: CASSIDWADNQPQHF. The CDR3 DNA reads as TGTGCCAGTAGTATAGACTGGGCAGACAATCAGCCCCAGCATTTT.